The rows below give T cell receptor beta chains drawn from one sample of a study of T cells in Graves' hyperthyroidism and ophthalmopathy. From the multiplex PCR reads, TCRdb called clonotypes with MiXCR, one entry per CDR3 protein. Here the sample spans about 740,000 distinct CDR3 sequences, 14% being singletons. The sample consisted of blood. The receptors come from a woman aged 18-35 years with Graves' hyperthyroidism. CDR3s include the opening cysteine and the closing phenylalanine or tryptophan. A D gene is named only where the DNA matches it firmly. Clone size is stated in some rows and not others, as once, few, many or a class when expanded.

abundance: many
v_gene: TRBV2
d_gene: TRBD1
j_gene: TRBJ1-1
CDR3nt: TGTGCCAGCAACAGGGGTGTGGGCACTGAAGCTTTCTTT
CDR3aa: CASNRGVGTEAFF

abundance: many
v_gene: TRBV20-1
d_gene: TRBD1
j_gene: TRBJ1-5
CDR3nt: TGCAGTGCTAGGGACCGGGACAGTCCGCCTCAGCCCCAGCATTTT
CDR3aa: CSARDRDSPPQPQHF

abundance: many
v_gene: TRBV20-1
d_gene: NA
j_gene: TRBJ1-1
CDR3nt: TGCAGTGCTAGAGATCCCCCCGAGATGAACACTGAAGCTTTCTTT
CDR3aa: CSARDPPEMNTEAFF

abundance: NA
v_gene: TRBV12-3/TRBV12-4
d_gene: NA
j_gene: TRBJ2-6
CDR3nt: TGTGCCAGCAGTTTAATCCCCTTTGGCTCTGGGGCCAACGTCCTGACTTTC
CDR3aa: CASSLIPFGSGANVLTF

abundance: many
v_gene: TRBV2
d_gene: NA
j_gene: TRBJ1-6
CDR3nt: TGTGCCAGCAGTGTTACAGGATTAAGGACCCTCCATTCACCCCTCCACTTT
CDR3aa: CASSVTGLRTLHSPLHF

abundance: medium-sized
v_gene: TRBV28
d_gene: NA
j_gene: TRBJ2-7
CDR3nt: TGTGCCAGCAGTTTACCACAGATCGAGCAGTACTTC
CDR3aa: CASSLPQIEQYF

abundance: many
v_gene: TRBV12-3/TRBV12-4
d_gene: TRBD1
j_gene: TRBJ1-6
CDR3nt: TGTGCCAGCAGCCGAGGACAGGGGGGTTCACCCCTCCACTTT
CDR3aa: CASSRGQGGSPLHF

abundance: NA
v_gene: TRBV7-2
d_gene: NA
j_gene: TRBJ2-2
CDR3nt: TGTGCCAGCAGCTTACTATCTACCGTGGGCGGGGAGCTGTTTTTT
CDR3aa: CASSLLSTVGGELFF

abundance: many
v_gene: TRBV7-3
d_gene: NA
j_gene: TRBJ2-7
CDR3nt: TGTGCCAGCAGCTCGGGGGACACTCCCTACGAGCAGTACTTC
CDR3aa: CASSSGDTPYEQYF

abundance: many
v_gene: TRBV11-2
d_gene: TRBD2
j_gene: TRBJ2-5
CDR3nt: TGTGCCAGCAGCTTACTAGCGGAGACCCTTGCTGCCGAGACCCAGTACTTC
CDR3aa: CASSLLAETLAAETQYF

abundance: NA
v_gene: TRBV19
d_gene: TRBD2
j_gene: TRBJ2-1
CDR3nt: TGTGCCAGCCGGACTAGCGGGATACGGATCGACAATGAGCAGTTCTTC
CDR3aa: CASRTSGIRIDNEQFF

abundance: few
v_gene: TRBV29-1
d_gene: TRBD2
j_gene: TRBJ2-1
CDR3nt: TGCAGCGTTAGAGCGGGGACCTACAATGAGCAGTTCTTC
CDR3aa: CSVRAGTYNEQFF

abundance: many
v_gene: TRBV10-3
d_gene: NA
j_gene: TRBJ1-6
CDR3nt: TGTGCCATCAGTGAGGCCAGTGGAGGACCCCTCCACTTT
CDR3aa: CAISEASGGPLHF

abundance: many
v_gene: TRBV28
d_gene: NA
j_gene: TRBJ2-7
CDR3nt: TGTGCCAGCAGGGTCGACAGGGCGGGAGCCGAGCAGTACTTC
CDR3aa: CASRVDRAGAEQYF

abundance: NA
v_gene: TRBV7-9
d_gene: NA
j_gene: TRBJ2-2
CDR3nt: TGTGCCAGCAGCTTACCTGAGACGAACACCGGGGAGCTGTTTTTT
CDR3aa: CASSLPETNTGELFF

abundance: many
v_gene: TRBV18
d_gene: TRBD2
j_gene: TRBJ2-5
CDR3nt: TGTGCCAGCTCACCATCGAGCGGGAGTGGTAAGACCCAGTACTTC
CDR3aa: CASSPSSGSGKTQYF

abundance: NA
v_gene: TRBV6-2/TRBV6-3
d_gene: TRBD1
j_gene: TRBJ2-7
CDR3nt: TGTGCCAGCAGACGCACAGGGGGGCGAACCTACGAGCAGTACTTC
CDR3aa: CASRRTGGRTYEQYF

abundance: NA
v_gene: TRBV11-2
d_gene: NA
j_gene: TRBJ2-5
CDR3nt: TGTGCCAGCAGCTTAGAGAGGGAGACCCAGTGCTTC
CDR3aa: CASSLERETQCF

abundance: few
v_gene: TRBV6-2/TRBV6-3
d_gene: TRBD2
j_gene: TRBJ2-1
CDR3nt: TGTGCCAGCAGTTACCTCCGACTCACTAGCGACCGCAATGAGCAGTTCTTC
CDR3aa: CASSYLRLTSDRNEQFF

abundance: many
v_gene: TRBV18
d_gene: NA
j_gene: TRBJ1-4
CDR3nt: TGTGCCAGCTCTGCGGACATCAGCGGGAAAAAACTGTTTTTT
CDR3aa: CASSADISGKKLFF

abundance: many
v_gene: TRBV6-2/TRBV6-3
d_gene: NA
j_gene: TRBJ1-6
CDR3nt: TGTGCCAGCATTAACCCCACAGGAAGGACTTCACCCCTCCACTTT
CDR3aa: CASINPTGRTSPLHF

abundance: many
v_gene: TRBV7-8
d_gene: NA
j_gene: TRBJ2-7
CDR3nt: TGTGCCAGCAGTGCGGGCGAGAAAACCTACGAGCAGTACTTC
CDR3aa: CASSAGEKTYEQYF

abundance: few
v_gene: TRBV7-7
d_gene: NA
j_gene: TRBJ1-1
CDR3nt: TGTGCTAGCAGCCGCCCGGACCTAAGGAACACTGAAGCTTTCTTT
CDR3aa: CASSRPDLRNTEAFF

abundance: NA
v_gene: TRBV19
d_gene: TRBD1
j_gene: TRBJ2-7
CDR3nt: TGTGCCAGTAGTGCTTCGACAGGGATGCCCTACGAGCAGTACTTC
CDR3aa: CASSASTGMPYEQYF

abundance: many
v_gene: TRBV7-9
d_gene: NA
j_gene: TRBJ2-1
CDR3nt: TGTGCCAGCATCCACCGGGACACCGACAATGAGCAGTTCTTC
CDR3aa: CASIHRDTDNEQFF

abundance: many
v_gene: TRBV18
d_gene: NA
j_gene: TRBJ2-5
CDR3nt: TGTGCCAGCAGTCCCGGACGTCGAGAGACCCAGTACTTC
CDR3aa: CASSPGRRETQYF

abundance: many
v_gene: TRBV7-3
d_gene: TRBD1
j_gene: TRBJ1-6
CDR3nt: TGTGCCAGCAGCTTAATCGGGACAGGATCTTATAATTCACCCCTCCACTTT
CDR3aa: CASSLIGTGSYNSPLHF

abundance: many
v_gene: TRBV7-2
d_gene: TRBD1
j_gene: TRBJ1-1
CDR3nt: TGTGCCAGCAGCTTCAACAGGGGTAACACTGAAGCTTTCTTT
CDR3aa: CASSFNRGNTEAFF

abundance: NA
v_gene: TRBV10-3
d_gene: TRBD2
j_gene: TRBJ2-1
CDR3nt: TGTGCCATCAGTGAGCCCGTTTTAGCGGGAGGAGGGGCTGATGAGCAGTTCTTC
CDR3aa: CAISEPVLAGGGADEQFF

abundance: many
v_gene: TRBV11-2
d_gene: NA
j_gene: TRBJ1-1
CDR3nt: TGTGCCAGCAGCTTAACGCTGGGGGGCGCGGACACTGAAGCTTTCTTT
CDR3aa: CASSLTLGGADTEAFF

abundance: NA
v_gene: TRBV20-1
d_gene: NA
j_gene: TRBJ1-1
CDR3nt: TGCAGTGCCCAAAAGGGGGTGAACACTGAAGCTTTCTTT
CDR3aa: CSAQKGVNTEAFF

abundance: many
v_gene: TRBV10-1
d_gene: NA
j_gene: TRBJ2-7
CDR3nt: TGCGCCAGCAGTGTGGGGGTCACCTACGAGCAGTACTTC
CDR3aa: CASSVGVTYEQYF

abundance: few
v_gene: TRBV2
d_gene: NA
j_gene: TRBJ1-4
CDR3nt: TGTGCCAGCAGCGCCCTCACGGGTAAACTGTTTTTT
CDR3aa: CASSALTGKLFF

abundance: few
v_gene: TRBV6-1
d_gene: TRBD2
j_gene: TRBJ2-4
CDR3nt: TGTGCCAGCAGTGAAGCCAGCGGGAGGGCTGGCATTCAGTACTTC
CDR3aa: CASSEASGRAGIQYF

abundance: few
v_gene: TRBV5-1
d_gene: NA
j_gene: TRBJ2-2
CDR3nt: TGCGCCAGCAGCTTGGCCCGGCCAGCGGAAAGTTCTTCGGGGGAGCTGTTTTTT
CDR3aa: CASSLARPAESSSGELFF

abundance: NA
v_gene: TRBV7-9
d_gene: TRBD1
j_gene: TRBJ1-1
CDR3nt: TGTGCCAGCAGCCCGGGGGGCACAGGGGAGGCTTTCTTT
CDR3aa: CASSPGGTGEAFF

abundance: few
v_gene: TRBV2
d_gene: NA
j_gene: TRBJ1-4
CDR3nt: TGTGCCAGCAGTGGGGGAGGACTATCGGATATAACCACTAATGAAAAACTGTTTTTT
CDR3aa: CASSGGGLSDITTNEKLFF

abundance: few
v_gene: TRBV4-1
d_gene: NA
j_gene: TRBJ1-2
CDR3nt: TGCGCCAGCAGCCAACCGGGACACTCATTCTATGGCTACACCTTC
CDR3aa: CASSQPGHSFYGYTF

abundance: NA
v_gene: TRBV20-1
d_gene: NA
j_gene: TRBJ2-7
CDR3nt: TGCAGTGCCCCCGAGGCTTGGCCTAGCGACGAGCAGTACTTC
CDR3aa: CSAPEAWPSDEQYF

abundance: many
v_gene: TRBV7-9
d_gene: TRBD1
j_gene: TRBJ2-3
CDR3nt: TGTGCCAGCAGCGTGGGAGCGGGACAGGGGACAGATACGCAGTATTTT
CDR3aa: CASSVGAGQGTDTQYF

abundance: few
v_gene: TRBV6-8
d_gene: TRBD1
j_gene: TRBJ2-1
CDR3nt: TGTGCCAGCACCTCCTTCCGGACAGGGTGGAATGAGCAGTTCTTC
CDR3aa: CASTSFRTGWNEQFF

abundance: few
v_gene: TRBV6-1
d_gene: NA
j_gene: TRBJ2-2
CDR3nt: TGTGCCAGCAGCAGGGAGGTCTTAACCGGGGAGCTGTTTTTT
CDR3aa: CASSREVLTGELFF

abundance: many
v_gene: TRBV11-3
d_gene: TRBD1
j_gene: TRBJ2-7
CDR3nt: TGTGCCAGCAGCCGAGGGGGCGCCGGGTCCTACGAGCAGTACTTC
CDR3aa: CASSRGGAGSYEQYF

abundance: once
v_gene: TRBV10-1
d_gene: TRBD2
j_gene: TRBJ2-2
CDR3nt: TGCGCCAGCAGTGGGGCGGGAGAAAACACCGGGGAGCTGTTTTTT
CDR3aa: CASSGAGENTGELFF

abundance: few
v_gene: TRBV7-9
d_gene: TRBD2
j_gene: TRBJ2-7
CDR3nt: TGTGCCAGCAGCGTACTAGCGGGAAAGAACTACGAGCAGTACTTC
CDR3aa: CASSVLAGKNYEQYF

abundance: NA
v_gene: TRBV7-9
d_gene: NA
j_gene: TRBJ2-3
CDR3nt: TGTGCCAGCAGCTCCCTCACGTGGACTAGCACAGATACGCAGTATTTT
CDR3aa: CASSSLTWTSTDTQYF